This T cell receptor (beta chain) is from a study of OX40 agonist ivuxolimab in advanced cancers. Method: immunoSEQ multiplex PCR; TCRdb's copy keeps in-frame clones and lacks some. The sample shows around 67,000 clones, 70% to 90% of them seen only once. This CDR3 has 12 residues. CDR1 and CDR2 (germline): SNHLY, FYNNEI. Between the trimmed V and J ends, which lost 8 bases and 3 bases, there was a span of 11 bases. This clonotype was obtained from an adult with an advanced solid tumor such as melanoma, head and neck, liver or kidney cancer. The V call is TRBV2, the J call TRBJ2-7; D assignment may be TRBD1 or TRBD2 (5 bases each). Source: CD4+ or CD8+ T cells sorted from blood, taken in a trial of the OX40 agonist ivuxolimab. CDR3 in amino acids: CASGERGYEQYF. The CDR3 DNA follows: TGTGCCAGCGGAGAGAGGGGCTACGAGCAGTACTTC. Full variable domain (rest looked up from reference TRBV2 and TRBJ2-7): EPEVTQTPSHQVTQMGQEVILRCVPISNHLYFYWYRQILGQKVEFLVSFYNNEISEKSEIFDDQFSVERPDGSNFTLKIRSTKLEDSAMYFCASGERGYEQYFGPGTRLTVT.